Listed below are T cell receptor beta chains from one sample, sequenced in a study of T cells after yellow fever vaccination. TCRdb re-called the 5' RACE reads with MiXCR, one entry per CDR3 protein. The sample carries approximately 550,000 distinct CDR3 sequences, about 13% recorded once. Sequenced material: PBMCs, taken on the day of the yellow fever booster vaccination. The receptor set was obtained from a man aged 25 to 45 who received the YFV17D yellow fever vaccine. Each CDR3 is given with its conserved first and last residue. Each record gives: D gene, V gene, clone size, J gene, CDR3 protein, CDR3 DNA. A D gene is named only where the DNA matches it firmly. Some rows have no size entry. The others give once, few or many, or a class for an expanded clone.

NA,TRBV24-1,few,TRBJ2-1,CATSDSLAEGGGYNEQFF,TGTGCCACCAGTGATTCCTTAGCGGAGGGGGGGGGATACAATGAGCAGTTCTTC
TRBD2,TRBV19,NA,TRBJ2-6,CASSIKRGSSGANVLTF,TGTGCCAGTAGTATCAAGCGGGGGAGCTCTGGGGCCAACGTCCTGACTTTC
TRBD2,TRBV6-5,NA,TRBJ2-1,CASSFAGLTYNEQFF,TGTGCCAGCAGTTTCGCGGGACTAACCTACAATGAGCAGTTCTTC
NA,TRBV7-9,NA,TRBJ2-7,CASSFKGIEAYEQYF,TGTGCCAGCAGCTTCAAGGGAATAGAGGCCTACGAGCAGTACTTC
NA,TRBV15,few,TRBJ2-7,CATGPGTSTYEQYF,TGTGCCACCGGACCTGGGACATCTACCTACGAGCAGTACTTC
TRBD2,TRBV20-1,NA,TRBJ2-7,CSASKTSKHEQYF,TGCAGTGCTAGTAAGACTAGCAAGCACGAGCAGTACTTC
NA,TRBV10-3,many,TRBJ2-1,CATRAGSYNEQFF,TGTGCCACACGAGCGGGTTCTTACAATGAGCAGTTCTTC
NA,TRBV12-3/TRBV12-4,NA,TRBJ2-3,CASSLKTRAVGMDTQYF,TGTGCCAGCAGTTTGAAGACGCGGGCGGTGGGAATGGATACGCAGTATTTT
NA,TRBV11-2,few,TRBJ2-1,CASSFRLVDEQFF,TGTGCCAGCAGCTTCCGTTTGGTTGATGAGCAGTTCTTC
TRBD1,TRBV11-2,NA,TRBJ2-7,CASSFRDSPYYEQYF,TGTGCCAGCAGCTTCCGGGACAGCCCCTACTACGAGCAGTACTTC
NA,TRBV20-1,NA,TRBJ1-1,CSARDLKTNTEAFF,TGCAGTGCTAGAGATCTTAAGACGAACACTGAAGCTTTCTTT
NA,TRBV12-3/TRBV12-4,few,TRBJ2-2,CASSSREKGRDTGELFF,TGTGCCAGCAGTTCCCGGGAGAAGGGACGGGACACCGGGGAGCTGTTTTTT
TRBD2,TRBV19,few,TRBJ2-1,CASSAQSGRAGNEQFF,TGTGCCAGTAGTGCCCAAAGCGGGAGGGCCGGCAATGAGCAGTTCTTC
NA,TRBV20-1,NA,TRBJ2-2,CSARLLGVVSTGELFF,TGCAGTGCTAGGCTTCTAGGGGTCGTGAGCACCGGGGAGCTGTTTTTT
TRBD2,TRBV15,NA,TRBJ2-3,CATSRGLAGIGDTQYF,TGTGCCACCAGCAGAGGACTAGCGGGAATCGGAGATACGCAGTATTTT
TRBD2,TRBV5-1,NA,TRBJ2-1,CASSLSPSGTPVYNEQFF,TGCGCCAGCAGCTTGTCTCCTAGCGGGACCCCGGTCTACAATGAGCAGTTCTTC
NA,TRBV25-1,NA,TRBJ2-1,CASSDAGLPHEQFF,TGTGCCAGCAGTGACGCGGGACTGCCTCATGAGCAGTTCTTC
TRBD2,TRBV15,few,TRBJ2-5,CATSSWTSGGIQETQYF,TGTGCCACCAGCAGCTGGACTAGCGGGGGCATACAAGAGACCCAGTACTTC
NA,TRBV5-1,NA,TRBJ1-1,CASSWDKNTEAFF,TGCGCCAGCAGCTGGGACAAGAACACTGAAGCTTTCTTT
NA,TRBV7-8,NA,TRBJ1-2,CASSRTGTTYGYTF,TGTGCCAGCAGCCGGACCGGGACTACCTATGGCTACACCTTC
NA,TRBV3-1,few,TRBJ1-1,CASSQGWGMNTEAFF,TGTGCCAGCAGCCAAGGGTGGGGGATGAACACTGAAGCTTTCTTT
NA,TRBV24-1,NA,TRBJ2-2,CATRGGTANTGELFF,TGTGCCACCAGGGGGGGGACAGCAAACACCGGGGAGCTGTTTTTT
NA,TRBV4-3,few,TRBJ2-3,CASSPGVGITDTQYF,TGCGCCAGCAGCCCTGGGGTCGGGATCACAGATACGCAGTATTTT
TRBD2,TRBV5-1,many,TRBJ2-1,CASSLDGGSYNEQFF,TGCGCCAGCAGCTTGGACGGGGGGTCCTACAATGAGCAGTTCTTC
NA,TRBV5-1,NA,TRBJ1-2,CASSEQDAYGYTF,TGCGCCAGCAGCGAGCAGGACGCCTATGGCTACACCTTC
NA,TRBV20-1,NA,TRBJ2-3,CSAPGAGADSDTQYF,TGCAGTGCCCCGGGGGCGGGAGCTGATTCGGATACGCAGTATTTT
NA,TRBV4-3,NA,TRBJ2-3,CASSKSLANTDTQYF,TGCGCCAGCAGCAAGTCACTAGCCAACACAGATACGCAGTATTTT
NA,TRBV14,few,TRBJ1-4,CASSQDRQGQLFF,TGTGCCAGCAGCCAAGATAGGCAGGGCCAACTGTTTTTT
TRBD2,TRBV7-2,NA,TRBJ2-5,CAIPRGGGETQYF,TGTGCCATCCCGCGCGGGGGAGGGGAGACCCAGTACTTC
NA,TRBV7-2,NA,TRBJ1-5,CASSPRGGPVQPQHF,TGTGCCAGCAGCCCCCGGGGGGGGCCGGTTCAGCCCCAGCATTTT
TRBD2,TRBV6-1,few,TRBJ2-1,CASSSIPSGFSYNEQFF,TGTGCCAGCAGCTCTATCCCTAGCGGGTTCTCCTACAATGAGCAGTTCTTC
NA,TRBV25-1,many,TRBJ2-7,CASSEFGEAYEQYF,TGTGCCAGCAGTGAATTCGGCGAGGCCTACGAGCAGTACTTC